The T cell receptor beta chain described here comes from a study of T-cell memory formation after mild COVID-19. As for the study in general: For the most part, TCR clusters were specific to one donor.

A note on this clonotype: Its target is not known.

Study-wide points: Contracting clones from day 15 to 85 had balanced CD4/CD8; later expanders favoured CD4+. The study found contracting CD4+ clones mainly in CM and EM and contracting CD8+ clones in EMRA.

With constant-segment primers, 5'RACE yielded cDNA libraries of TCR alpha and TCR beta that carried sample barcodes and UMIs. MiXCR, applied by TCRdb to the 5' RACE reads, yields one record per CDR3 protein. The table lists some 600,000 distinct CDR3 sequences, 15% to 20% of them singletons. Source material: PBMCs or a T cell subset sorted from them (not recorded which). The sequence derives from an adult woman who had mild COVID-19 (a few samples of this study predate the infection). Cell type and time point are not known.

CDR3 nucleotide sequence: TGCAGCGTTGTAAAGGGCCACAATGAGCAGTTCTTC. Protein sequence: CSVVKGHNEQFF. The chain carries TRBV29-1 and TRBJ2-1; no clear D gene. The germline CDR1 and CDR2 sequences are SQVTM and ANQGSEA. The CDR3 is 12 amino acids. Trimming shortened V by 4 bases and J by 5 bases, and 9 bases separated the two germline ends.